The 16 T cell receptor beta chains listed next were all sequenced from one sample in a study of T-cell reconstitution after alpha-beta-depleted transplantation in children. During its preparation, the TCRbeta library received unique molecular identifiers. TCRdb independently ran MiXCR on the PCR reads; one entry per CDR3 protein. The sample shows 250,000 to 300,000 distinct CDR3 sequences, around 10% of them seen only once. Sequencing used peripheral blood, obtained 180 days after TCRalphabeta/CD19-depleted stem cell transplant. Receptor source: a male patient aged 2-15 years who had a stem cell transplant for chronic granulomatous disease, so the T cells may come from the graft donor.

This clonotype has a count of ten or more. This sequence joins TRBV10-1 and TRBJ2-7, with D perhaps matching TRBD1 (5 bases). This CDR3 comprises 13 residues. CDR1 is WNHNN, CDR2 SYGVQD, per germline (reference sequence). The germline V and J ends were trimmed by 3 bases and 3 bases, with 9 bases remaining between them. This CDR3 is CASSESGFYEQYF. The CDR3, as DNA: TGCGCCAGCAGTGAATCAGGGTTCTACGAGCAGTACTTC.

This clonotype appeared many times. V usage is TRBV28 and J usage is TRBJ2-1, with D possibly TRBD2 on 7 matching bases. Germline CDR1 MDHEN, CDR2 SYDVKM. The CDR3 totals 13 residues. V was cut by 2 bases and J by 9 bases, with 11 bases left in between. The CDR3 region has the DNA TGTGCCAGCAGTTTACCAGGGGAGGGTGAGCAGTTCTTC. Its protein is CASSLPGEGEQFF.

There are many counts of this clonotype. This rearrangement joins TRBV12-3 or TRBV12-4 to TRBJ1-2; TRBD1 agrees at 7 bases. This CDR3 contains 13 residues. Losses at the gene ends were 5 bases for V and 5 bases for J; bases not matched to a gene: 5. The CDR3 coding sequence is TGTGCCAGCAGTCCCCGGACAGGTTATGGCTACACCTTC. Translation gives CASSPRTGYGYTF.

This clonotype has at least ten counts. The genes are TRBV7-9 and TRBJ1-2; D remains ambiguous. This CDR3 is 16 amino acids long. The V gene lost 1 base and the J gene lost 3 bases, with 15 bases spanning the gap. Germline lookup yields CDR1 SEHNR and CDR2 FQNEAQ (reference sequence). The CDR3 spells CASSLDLTELDYGYTF. The CDR3 DNA sequence: TGTGCCAGCAGCTTAGATTTAACGGAGTTGGACTATGGCTACACCTTC.

This clonotype was recorded many times. The chain joins TRBV5-1 to TRBJ2-3; a possible D gene is TRBD2 (6 bases). Germline loops: CDR1 SGHRS, CDR2 YFSETQ. The CDR3 contains 14 residues. The V end was cut by 6 bases, the J end by 1 base, with 12 bases between. CDR3: CASTSGGGTDTQYF. In DNA form, the CDR3 reads TGCGCCAGCACGTCTGGAGGGGGCACAGATACGCAGTATTTT.

This clonotype has a count of ten or more. The V call is TRBV6-5, the J call TRBJ2-3, with D possibly matching TRBD2 (6 bases). Germline values: CDR1 MNHEY, CDR2 SVGAGI. The CDR3 totals 15 residues. V lost 6 bases to trimming and J lost 0 bases, with 13 bases between them. The CDR3 protein is CASSREEGSTDTQYF. CDR3 DNA: TGTGCCAGCAGCAGGGAGGAGGGTAGCACAGATACGCAGTATTTT.

As concerns this clonotype: A read error is likely, as this CDR3 ends without the conserved phenylalanine or tryptophan. The chain has TRBV7-2 and TRBJ1-1; no clear D gene. The V gene's germline CDR1 is SGHTA and CDR2 FQGNSA. This CDR3 contains 14 residues. Trimming took off 5 bases at V and 1 base at J, with 11 bases between the two ends. As DNA, the CDR3 is TGTGCCAGCAGCCTCGCCTATACGAACACTGAAGCTTTCTTA. Its translation: CASSLAYTNTEAFL.

This rearrangement joins TRBV12-3 or TRBV12-4 to TRBJ2-6; possibly TRBD1 or TRBD2 for D (5 bases each). V lost 8 bases and J lost 0, with 23 bases in between. The CDR3 runs to 19 residues. CDR3 residues: CASCIRSGTGTSGANVLTF. CDR3 in DNA: TGTGCCAGCTGTATTCGATCCGGGACGGGCACCTCTGGGGCCAACGTCCTGACTTTC.

This clonotype showed up just a few times. The J gene is TRBJ2-1, the V gene TRBV27; 7 bases are a match to TRBD1. Germline trimming cut 0 bases from V and 8 bases from J; bases unmatched to any gene: 10. The V gene's germline CDR1 is MNHEY and CDR2 SMNVEV (reference sequence). The CDR3 has 16 residues. Written as DNA, the CDR3 is TGTGCCAGCAGTTTATCGCGGATGGGGACAGATGATGAGCAGTTCTTC. It translates to CASSLSRMGTDDEQFF.

This chain links TRBV28 with TRBJ2-1; 9 positions agree with TRBD1. Trimming cost V 5 bases and J 1 base; bases outside gene matches: 9. The CDR3 is made up of 17 amino acids. Germline-derived CDR1 and CDR2 are MDHEN and SYDVKM. DNA for the CDR3: TGTGCCAGCAGTGACCCGGACAGGGGAAATTCCTACAATGAGCAGTTCTTC. This encodes CASSDPDRGNSYNEQFF. Full variable domain (rest looked up from reference TRBV28 and TRBJ2-1): DVKVTQSSRYLVKRTGEKVFLECVQDMDHENMFWYRQDPGLGLRLIYFSYDVKMKEKGDIPEGYSVSREKKERFSLILESASTNQTSMYLCASSDPDRGNSYNEQFFGPGTRLTVL.

Notes on this clonotype: A read error may explain this, as a much larger clone is one base away. The CDR3 here is CSVGPLSVRGEAFF. CDR3 coding DNA: TGCAGCGTCGGCCCCTTATCGGTGAGAGGGGAAGCTTTCTTT. This chain joins TRBV29-1 and TRBJ1-1; D is uncertain. Germline V gene data show CDR1 as SQVTM and CDR2 as ANQGSEA. The CDR3 length is 14 residues. The V and J ends lost 6 bases and 8 bases respectively, with 22 bases between them.

This clonotype was observed many times. The CDR3 protein is CASSPRGTRGLQFF. The CDR3 coding sequence is TGTGCCAGCAGCCCGCGAGGGACTAGGGGTTTGCAGTTCTTC. This rearrangement joins TRBV7-6 to TRBJ2-1; 8 bases line up with TRBD2. The length of the CDR3 is 14 residues. V lost 5 bases and J lost 12; bases outside the gene matches: 12. Germline V gene lookup returns CDR1 SGHVS and CDR2 FNYEAQ. Based on the CDR3 plus reference TRBV7-6 and TRBJ2-1, the full variable domain is GAGVSQSPRYKVTKRGQDVALRCDPISGHVSLYWYRQALGQGPEFLTYFNYEAQQDKSGLPNDRFSAERPEGSISTLTIQRTEQRDSAMYRCASSPRGTRGLQFFGPGTRLTVL.

This clonotype has just one count. This sequence may be a read error, since a much larger clone differs from it by one base. The genes are TRBV12-3 or TRBV12-4 and TRBJ2-1, with D hard to call. The CDR3 spans 14 residues. The CDR3 DNA is TGTTCCAGCTCCGGTATTAAGTCGTACAATGAGCAGTTCTTC. Translated, it gives CSSSGIKSYNEQFF.

This clonotype was counted ten times or more. The genes are TRBV29-1 and TRBJ2-7; either TRBD1 or TRBD2 may supply D (5 bases each). The V gene lost 0 bases and the J gene lost 3 bases, with 12 bases spanning the gap. The length of the CDR3 is 14 residues. CDR1 SQVTM and CDR2 ANQGSEA come from the germline V gene. The CDR3 sequence is CSVEDPGRLYEQYF. CDR3 nucleotide sequence: TGCAGCGTTGAAGATCCGGGACGTCTCTACGAGCAGTACTTC.

This clonotype was recorded at least ten times. The chain links TRBV12-3 or TRBV12-4 to TRBJ2-2; possible D gene TRBD1, 6 bases. V dropped 4 bases and J dropped 7 bases, with 13 bases sitting between them. This CDR3 is 14 amino acids long. CDR3 residues: CASSSRQAHGELFF. The CDR3 DNA sequence: TGTGCCAGCAGTTCCCGACAGGCCCACGGGGAGCTGTTTTTT.

This clonotype was recorded a few times. V gene TRBV7-9 combines with J gene TRBJ2-7; 7 bases align to TRBD1. With V trimmed by 5 bases and J by 1 base, 8 bases remained unmatched. Germline loops: CDR1 SEHNR, CDR2 FQNEAQ (reference sequence). CDR3 length: 15 amino acids. CDR3 region: CASSASRTGSYEQYF. Here the CDR3 DNA reads TGTGCCAGCAGCGCATCCAGGACAGGTTCCTACGAGCAGTACTTC. The whole variable domain, remainder taken from reference TRBV7-9 and TRBJ2-7, is DTGVSQNPRHKITKRGQNVTFRCDPISEHNRLYWYRQTLGQGPEFLTYFQNEAQLEKSRLLSDRFSAERPKGSFSTLEIQRTEQGDSAMYLCASSASRTGSYEQYFGPGTRLTVT.